This TCR beta chain came from a study of shared clonotypes between healthy human individuals. Study results and limitations: Generation probability values for non-shared clonotypes were lower than those for clonotypes shared by all four donors.

Per the germline V gene, CDR1 is SGHTA and CDR2 is FQGNSA. Deletions cut 1 base from V and 2 bases from J, with 9 bases between. The CDR3 runs 15 residues. CD4+ cells yielded CD45RA+ naive and CD45RA-negative memory subsets. Produced via immunoSEQ multiplex PCR; TCRdb's table is partial and in-frame only. In the table there are a few million clones, more than 85% of which are singletons. On this clone itself: Its antigen is still unknown.

The TCR originated in a man aged 18 to 35 in good health. Some clones in this sample may be carry-over from other donors' samples. Sequencing was done on a sample of naive CD4+ T cells from PBMCs. The subset here: CD45RA+ positively selected. This rearrangement joins TRBV7-2 to TRBJ1-5; D is unresolved. In DNA form, the CDR3 reads TGTGCCAGCAGCTTAGGGGGAATGGGCAATCAGCCCCAGCATTTT. It specifies CASSLGGMGNQPQHF.